The 23 T cell receptor beta chains presented below share a single source sample, sequenced in a study of response to subunit inactivated influenza vaccine. TCRdb reprocessed the RT-PCR reads with MiXCR, giving one entry per CDR3 protein. Of hundreds of thousands of distinct CDR3 sequences in the sample, roughly 13% were seen once. This specimen was PBMCs from blood, taken 14 days before vaccination. The receptors shown here come from a middle-aged man who received an inactivated influenza vaccine.

This clonotype was seen only a few times. The chain has TRBV12-3 or TRBV12-4 and TRBJ2-1, with 7 bases aligning to TRBD1. Trimming cost V 3 bases and J 10 bases; bases outside gene matches: 6. The CDR3 runs 13 residues. CDR3 protein: CASSFPQGIEQFF. The CDR3, as DNA: TGTGCCAGCAGTTTCCCACAGGGGATAGAGCAGTTCTTC.

V usage is TRBV11-1 and J usage is TRBJ2-2; D call uncertain. The CDR3 sequence is 13 residues long. The ends were cut back, 1 base at V and 9 bases at J, with 9 bases in the middle. Germline CDR1 SGHAT, CDR2 FQDESV (reference sequence). CDR3 sequence: CASSLGTPRELFF. In DNA form, the CDR3 reads TGTGCCAGCAGCTTAGGGACGCCCAGGGAGCTGTTTTTT. Full variable domain (remainder filled in from reference TRBV11-1 and TRBJ2-2): EAEVAQSPRYKITEKSQAVAFWCDPISGHATLYWYRQILGQGPELLVQFQDESVVDDSQLPKDRFSAERLKGVDSTLKIQPAELGDSAMYLCASSLGTPRELFFGEGSRLTVL.

The CDR3 DNA reads TGCAGTGCTAGCTTCCAGAACAATGAGCAGTTCTTC. The encoded protein is CSASFQNNEQFF. This chain joins TRBV20-1 and TRBJ2-1; no definite D call. The CDR3 runs to 12 residues. V gave up 3 bases and J gave up 5 bases, with 8 bases separating them. The germline gives CDR1 DFQATT, CDR2 SNEGSKA (reference sequence).

A few counts support this clonotype. The V call is TRBV4-2, the J call TRBJ2-7; 11 positions agree with TRBD2. V lost 4 bases and J lost 5; bases outside the gene matches: 10. Per germline, CDR1 LGHNA and CDR2 YNFKEQ. This CDR3 contains 16 residues. In DNA form, the CDR3 reads TGTGCCAGCAGCCCGGGGAGTCTAGCGGGAGGCCACGAGCAGTACTTC. It translates to CASSPGSLAGGHEQYF.

The chain employs TRBV12-3 or TRBV12-4 and TRBJ2-4; 7 bases align to TRBD2. The CDR3 covers 16 residues. The J segment lost 2 bases and the V segment lost 1 base, leaving 5 bases of the junction unmatched. CDR3 coding DNA: TGTGCCAGCAGTTTAGGGGGAGGGATCACCAAAAACATTCAGTACTTC. This encodes CASSLGGGITKNIQYF.

This sequence joins TRBV12-3 or TRBV12-4 and TRBJ1-1; the D gene is possibly TRBD1 (6 bases). The CDR3 is made up of 15 amino acids. Trimming pared 6 bases from V and 5 bases from J, leaving 19 bases between. CDR3 bases: TGTGCCAGCAGCCCCGGGGGCCCCAGGGTTACTGAAGCTTTCTTT. Its translation is CASSPGGPRVTEAFF.

Only a few counts were recorded for this clonotype. J is TRBJ2-7 and V is TRBV13, with no clear D. V gave up 0 bases and J gave up 1 base, with 13 bases separating them. The CDR3 is 16 residues long. The germline V gene has CDR1 PRHDT and CDR2 FYEKMQ (reference sequence). DNA of the CDR3: TGTGCCAGCAGCTTAGGGGGCAGTCTCCTATCCTACGAGCAGTACTTC. This codes for CASSLGGSLLSYEQYF.

This clonotype was detected a few times. This sequence joins TRBV4-2 and TRBJ2-5, with D possibly being TRBD1 (6 bases). Per the germline V gene, CDR1 is LGHNA and CDR2 is YNFKEQ. V lost 1 base and J 3 bases, leaving 27 bases between the germline ends. The CDR3 spans 20 residues. The CDR3, as DNA: TGTGCCAGCAGCCAAGGAACTTACGGACTTACGACAGGTACCGAAGAGACCCAGTACTTC. Encoded protein: CASSQGTYGLTTGTEETQYF.

This clonotype was counted many times. The J gene is TRBJ2-1, the V gene TRBV4-3; no clear D gene. Trimming left V 1 base short and J 11 bases short, with 9 bases between. From germline, CDR1 is LGHNA and CDR2 YSLEER. The CDR3 is made up of 12 amino acids. The CDR3 DNA sequence: TGCGCCAGCAGCCAAGGAATTGACCAGCAGTTCTTC. The encoded protein is CASSQGIDQQFF.

This clonotype was detected only a few times. V and J are TRBV10-3 and TRBJ1-3, with 8 bases matching TRBD1. The CDR3 consists of 16 residues. Germline lookup yields CDR1 ENHRY and CDR2 SYGVKD. V trimming: 4 bases; J trimming: 1 base; junction bases outside the gene matches: 6. CDR3 coding DNA: TGTGCCATCAGTGTGGGACAGGTCGGTTCTGGAAACACCATATATTTT. Protein: CAISVGQVGSGNTIYF.

The genes are TRBV7-2 and TRBJ2-3, with TRBD2 matching over 7 bases. V trimming: 1 base; J trimming: 2 bases; junction bases outside the gene matches: 6. The CDR3 runs 16 residues. Looked up from germline, CDR1 is SGHTA and CDR2 is FQGNSA. CDR3 coding DNA: TGTGCCAGCAGCTTAGGTTGGGCGGGGGTCACAGATACGCAGTATTTT. It yields the protein CASSLGWAGVTDTQYF.

There are a few counts of this clonotype. The J gene is TRBJ2-7, the V gene TRBV27, with TRBD2 matching over 8 bases. This CDR3 spans 15 amino acids. Trimming at V came to 2 bases and at J to 3 bases, leaving 6 bases not matched to a gene. Germline CDR1 reads MNHEY; CDR2 reads SMNVEV (reference sequence). The CDR3 reads CASSLSPAGVYEQYF. Written as DNA, the CDR3 is TGTGCCAGCAGTTTAAGCCCAGCGGGGGTCTACGAGCAGTACTTC.

This clonotype showed up many times. This chain links TRBV5-1 with TRBJ2-7; possibly TRBD1 or TRBD2 for D (6 bases each). Germline values: CDR1 SGHRS, CDR2 YFSETQ. V was trimmed by 4 bases and J by 4 bases, leaving 15 bases between them. The CDR3 length is 14 residues. This chain's CDR3 is CASSPVGGGYEQYF. CDR3 in DNA: TGCGCCAGCAGCCCTGTCGGGGGCGGTTACGAGCAGTACTTC.

The rearrangement links TRBV20-1 to TRBJ2-1; D remains unclear. This CDR3 is 14 amino acids long. CDR1 is DFQATT and CDR2 is SNEGSKA in the germline V gene (reference sequence). The ends were cut back, 3 bases at V and 7 bases at J, with 16 bases in the middle. CDR3 amino acids: CSARFLSRENEQFF. The CDR3 DNA follows: TGCAGTGCTAGGTTTCTATCCAGAGAAAATGAGCAGTTCTTC.

This clonotype occurred a few times. V gene TRBV3-1 combines with J gene TRBJ1-6; 8 bases fit TRBD1. Germline V gene lookup returns CDR1 LGHDT and CDR2 YNNKEL (reference sequence). The J segment lost 5 bases and the V segment lost 2 bases, leaving 14 bases of the junction unmatched. The CDR3 extends over 19 amino acids. CDR3 DNA sequence: TGTGCCAGCAGCCAACTCCCCCATAGCGCAGGGGGCAATAATTCACCCCTCCACTTT. Translated, it gives CASSQLPHSAGGNNSPLHF.

V gene TRBV10-3 combines with J gene TRBJ2-2, with D perhaps TRBD1 (6 bases). Between the trimmed V and J ends, which lost 8 bases and 1 base, there was a span of 11 bases. CDR1 and CDR2 (germline): ENHRY, SYGVKD. The CDR3 runs 14 residues. This CDR3 reads CAIAVTGNTGELFF. CDR3 nucleotides: TGTGCCATCGCGGTGACAGGGAACACCGGGGAGCTGTTTTTT.

This clonotype was observed a single time. The rearrangement joins TRBV7-2 to TRBJ2-3, with D unresolved. The CDR3 extends over 14 amino acids. V lost 0 bases, J lost 0 bases, and 4 bases lay in between. The germline CDR1 and CDR2 sequences are SGHTA and FQGNSA. CDR3: CASSLAISTDTQYF. In DNA, the CDR3 is TGTGCCAGCAGCTTAGCGATTAGCACAGATACGCAGTATTTT.

The chain joins TRBV30 to TRBJ1-6; TRBD1 might be the D (6 bases). This CDR3 has 13 amino acids. The V end was cut by 4 bases, the J end by 9 bases, with 13 bases between. Germline CDR1 reads GTSNPN; CDR2 reads SVGIG (reference sequence). The CDR3 DNA sequence: TGTGCCTGGAAAGGGACAATCGGTTCACCCCTCCACTTT. Protein product: CAWKGTIGSPLHF.

This clonotype has a single count. The V call is TRBV20-1, the J call TRBJ2-7, with no clear D. Trimming left V 6 bases short and J 2 bases short, with 17 bases between. The CDR3 covers 14 residues. CDR1 is DFQATT, CDR2 SNEGSKA, per germline (reference sequence). CDR3: CSAPQASPPYEQYF. CDR3 coding DNA: TGCAGTGCCCCTCAAGCTAGTCCACCCTACGAGCAGTACTTC.

This sequence joins TRBV10-3 and TRBJ2-3, with 12 bases lining up with TRBD2. The germline CDR1 and CDR2 sequences are ENHRY and SYGVKD. The CDR3 is 15 amino acids. With V trimmed by 7 bases and J by 4 bases, 6 bases remained unmatched. The CDR3 sequence: CAITSSGGASDTQYF. CDR3 nucleotide sequence: TGTGCCATCACATCTAGCGGGGGGGCCTCAGATACGCAGTATTTT.

This clonotype has a handful of counts. The chain has TRBV7-9 and TRBJ2-7; perhaps TRBD2 as D (5 bases). The CDR3 is 13 residues long. From germline, CDR1 is SEHNR and CDR2 FQNEAQ (reference sequence). The V end was cut by 3 bases, the J end by 3 bases, with 9 bases between. In nucleotides, the CDR3 is TGTGCCAGCAGCTTCGCTAGCAACTACGAGCAGTACTTC. This encodes CASSFASNYEQYF.

This clonotype was observed a few times. CDR3 region: CASVEGSNQPQHF. CDR3 DNA: TGTGCCAGCGTGGAAGGGAGCAATCAGCCCCAGCATTTT. The chain has TRBV7-2 and TRBJ1-5; D is unclear. Germline values: CDR1 SGHTA, CDR2 FQGNSA. V was trimmed by 8 bases and J by 1 base, leaving 9 bases between them. The CDR3 has 13 residues.

The rearrangement links TRBV20-1 to TRBJ2-3; tentatively, D is TRBD2 (6 bases). V was cut by 3 bases and J by 0 bases, with 7 bases left in between. The CDR3 length is 13 residues. CDR1 is DFQATT, CDR2 SNEGSKA, per germline (reference sequence). Here the CDR3 DNA reads TGCAGTGCTAGCGGGGGAAGCACAGATACGCAGTATTTT. Translation: CSASGGSTDTQYF.